The 6 T cell receptor beta chains below come from one sample, sequenced in a study of blood T cell repertoires in COVID-19. The data were produced by immunoSEQ multiplex PCR, yet TCRdb's version contains in-frame clones alone and is incomplete. The sample has roughly 130,000 clones; 65% to 80% are singletons. Sequences were obtained from peripheral blood. The receptor source for this set is a man aged 50 to 60 with acute or convalescent COVID-19.

The CDR3 here is CASSARTSGVNPPNEQFF. CDR3 DNA: TGTGCCAGCAGCGCAAGGACTAGCGGGGTCAACCCCCCGAATGAGCAGTTCTTC. The chain joins TRBV9 to TRBJ2-1, with TRBD2 identical over 12 bases. The CDR3 consists of 18 residues. The germline V gene has CDR1 SGDLS and CDR2 YYNGEE. The junction had 14 bases not matched to a gene; V was cut back by 3 bases and J by 7 bases.

The chain combines TRBV28 with TRBJ2-1; TRBD2 matches at 10 bases. This CDR3 spans 16 amino acids. Germline CDR1 is MDHEN and CDR2 is SYDVKM. The V and J ends lost 6 bases and 6 bases, in that order; junction bases with no gene match: 11. CDR3 sequence: CASSLWTSGGANEQFF. CDR3 coding DNA: TGTGCCAGCAGCCTCTGGACCAGCGGGGGGGCCAATGAGCAGTTCTTC.

This chain links TRBV2 with TRBJ2-3; 7 bases are a match to TRBD1. J was trimmed by 5 bases and V by 4 bases; bases with no gene match: 6. Per germline, CDR1 SNHLY and CDR2 FYNNEI. This CDR3 has 14 amino acids. CDR3 residues: CASSGQGSGDTQYF. CDR3 bases: TGTGCCAGCAGTGGACAGGGTTCTGGAGATACGCAGTATTTT.

This chain joins TRBV24-1 and TRBJ2-3; 7 bases align to TRBD1. J lost 5 bases, V lost 3 bases, and 7 bases had no gene match. The CDR3 has 15 amino acids. CDR1 and CDR2 (germline): KGHDR, SFDVKD. This CDR3 reads CATSDPQGWGDTQYF. CDR3 DNA sequence: TGTGCCACCAGTGATCCACAGGGGTGGGGAGATACGCAGTATTTT.

This chain joins TRBV18 and TRBJ2-2; TRBD2 matches at 7 bases. This CDR3 comprises 17 residues. Looked up from germline, CDR1 is KGHSH and CDR2 is LQKENI. Unmatched junction bases numbered 10, after V lost 1 base and J lost 5 bases. CDR3 nucleotide sequence: TGTGCCAGCTCACCACTGGCGGGAGTACAACCGACCGGGGAGCTGTTTTTT. This translates into CASSPLAGVQPTGELFF.

The chain has TRBV24-1 and TRBJ2-1, with 9 bases identical to TRBD2. CDR1 is KGHDR, CDR2 SFDVKD, per germline. The trim removed 0 bases at V and 6 bases at J, leaving 5 bases unmatched. The CDR3 runs 16 residues. As DNA, the CDR3 is TGTGCCACCAGTGATTTGTCGGCGGGGGGGCTCAATGAGCAGTTCTTC. Translating it yields CATSDLSAGGLNEQFF.